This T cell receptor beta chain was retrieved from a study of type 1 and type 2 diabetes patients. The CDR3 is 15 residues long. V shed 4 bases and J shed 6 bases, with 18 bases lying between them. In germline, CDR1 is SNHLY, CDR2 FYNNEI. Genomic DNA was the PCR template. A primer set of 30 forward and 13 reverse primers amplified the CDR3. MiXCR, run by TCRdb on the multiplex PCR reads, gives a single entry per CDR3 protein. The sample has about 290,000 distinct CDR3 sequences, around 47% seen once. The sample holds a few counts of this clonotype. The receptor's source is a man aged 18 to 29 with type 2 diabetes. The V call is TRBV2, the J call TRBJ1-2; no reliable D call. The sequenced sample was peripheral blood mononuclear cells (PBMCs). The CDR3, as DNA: TGTGCCAGCAGTGGGGGTCCGAGGAGAAGGGATGGCTACACCTTC. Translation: CASSGGPRRRDGYTF. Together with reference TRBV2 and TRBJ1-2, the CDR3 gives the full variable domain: EPEVTQTPSHQVTQMGQEVILRCVPISNHLYFYWYRQILGQKVEFLVSFYNNEISEKSEIFDDQFSVERPDGSNFTLKIRSTKLEDSAMYFCASSGGPRRRDGYTFGSGTRLTVV.